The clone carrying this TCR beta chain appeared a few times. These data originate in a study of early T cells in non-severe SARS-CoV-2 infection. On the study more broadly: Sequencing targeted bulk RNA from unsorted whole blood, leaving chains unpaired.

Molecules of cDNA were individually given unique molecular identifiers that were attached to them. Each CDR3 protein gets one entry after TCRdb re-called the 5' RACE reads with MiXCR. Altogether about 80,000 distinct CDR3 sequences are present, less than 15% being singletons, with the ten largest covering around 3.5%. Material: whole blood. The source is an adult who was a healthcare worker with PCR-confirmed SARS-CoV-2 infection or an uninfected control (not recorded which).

This CDR3 reads CAISEAGEETQYF. CDR3 sequence (DNA): TGTGCCATCAGTGAAGCAGGGGAAGAGACCCAGTACTTC. The chain couples TRBV10-3 to TRBJ2-5; tentatively, D is TRBD1 (6 bases). The CDR3 length is 13 residues. V was cut by 3 bases and J by 3 bases, with 8 bases left in between. From germline, CDR1 is ENHRY and CDR2 SYGVKD.